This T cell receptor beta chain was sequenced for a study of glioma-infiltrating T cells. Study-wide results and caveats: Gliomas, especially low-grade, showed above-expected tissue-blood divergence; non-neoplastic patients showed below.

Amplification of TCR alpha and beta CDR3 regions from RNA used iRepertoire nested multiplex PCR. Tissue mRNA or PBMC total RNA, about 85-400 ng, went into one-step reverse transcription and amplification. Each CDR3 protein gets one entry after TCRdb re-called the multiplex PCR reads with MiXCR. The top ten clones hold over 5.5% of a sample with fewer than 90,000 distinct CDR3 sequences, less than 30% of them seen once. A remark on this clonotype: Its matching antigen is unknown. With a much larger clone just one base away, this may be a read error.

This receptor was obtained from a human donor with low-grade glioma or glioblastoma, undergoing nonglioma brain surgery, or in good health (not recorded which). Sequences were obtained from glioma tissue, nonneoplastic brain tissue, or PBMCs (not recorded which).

The CDR3, as DNA: TGTGCCGGCAGATCGACAGAATCTGGGGCCAACGTCCTGACTTTC. This translates into CAGRSTESGANVLTF. The V call is TRBV6-1, the J call TRBJ2-6, with D possibly matching TRBD1 (5 bases). The CDR3 extends over 15 amino acids. The V gene's germline CDR1 is MNHNS and CDR2 SASEGT.